This T cell receptor beta chain came from a study of cytomegalovirus exposure and HLA in healthy donors. Broader study findings: Among TCR sequences, most were rare, though some public TCRs appeared in many donors.

To note about this clone: Its target is unknown.

Trimming took off 8 bases at V and 4 bases at J, with 15 bases between the two ends. The CDR3 spans 15 residues. Germline CDR1 MNHNY, CDR2 SVGAGI (reference sequence). Primers: 60 Vbeta forward and 13 Jbeta reverse. Clones were read by immunoSEQ multiplex PCR, and TCRdb kept only the in-frame ones, dropping some. Here the sample spans hundreds of thousands of clones, roughly 84% being singletons. The specimen was PBMCs. This clonotype was sampled from a boy aged 2 to 10 in good health and CMV-seronegative. This chain uses TRBV6-6 with TRBJ2-6; D is unclear. The CDR3 DNA follows: TGTGCCAGCGACGTACCCGCGGCGGGGGCCAACGTCCTGACTTTC. This sequence encodes CASDVPAAGANVLTF.